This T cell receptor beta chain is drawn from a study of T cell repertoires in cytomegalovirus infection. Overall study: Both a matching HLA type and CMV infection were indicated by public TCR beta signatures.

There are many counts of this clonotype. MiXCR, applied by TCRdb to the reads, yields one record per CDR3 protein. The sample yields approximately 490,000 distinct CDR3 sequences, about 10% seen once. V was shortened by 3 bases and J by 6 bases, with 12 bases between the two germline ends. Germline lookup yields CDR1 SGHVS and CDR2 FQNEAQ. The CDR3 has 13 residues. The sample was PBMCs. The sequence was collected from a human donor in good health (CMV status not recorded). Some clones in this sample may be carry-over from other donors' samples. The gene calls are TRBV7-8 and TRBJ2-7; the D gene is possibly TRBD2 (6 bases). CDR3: CASSLEGPLEQYF. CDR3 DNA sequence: TGTGCCAGCAGCTTGGAGGGGCCGCTCGAGCAGTACTTC.